This T cell receptor beta chain was documented in a study of early T cells in non-severe SARS-CoV-2 infection. This clonotype was found many times. TCRdb used MiXCR to reprocess the 5' RACE reads, holding one entry per CDR3 protein. The repertoire holds tens of thousands of distinct CDR3 sequences, with 12% as singletons. This CDR3 region has 13 residues. Germline CDR1 reads DFQATT; CDR2 reads SNEGSKA (reference sequence). Trimming stripped 3 bases from V and 0 bases from J, with 9 bases between. The TCR originated in an adult who was a healthcare worker with PCR-confirmed SARS-CoV-2 infection or an uninfected control (not recorded which). The chain has TRBV20-1 and TRBJ2-7; possibly TRBD1 for D (6 bases). Material: whole blood. The CDR3 region has the DNA TGCAGTGCTAGTTGGGACATCTCCTACGAGCAGTACTTC. Amino acids: CSASWDISYEQYF.